What follows are 18 T cell receptor beta chains derived from one specimen sequenced in a study of beta chain features in type 1 diabetes. Expressed TCRB transcripts were sequenced after all isolated RNA was converted to cDNA. Repertoires were generated with immunoSEQ multiplex PCR, while TCRdb's copy carries only in-frame clones and drops some. The sample carries 400,000 to 600,000 clones, approximately 28% recorded once. Material for sequencing was naive CD4+ T cells from blood. These receptors were collected from a man younger than 30 in good health.

This clone was picked up a small number of times. The CDR3 loop reads CASSPPNRVGETQYF. Written as DNA, the CDR3 is TGTGCCAGCTCACCACCGAATCGGGTTGGGGAGACCCAGTACTTC. This chain links TRBV18 with TRBJ2-5; D gene uncertain. The CDR3 length is 15 residues. Germline assignment: CDR1 KGHSH and CDR2 LQKENI. V was cut by 0 bases and J by 5 bases, with 13 bases left in between.

J is TRBJ2-3 and V is TRBV11-2; D might be TRBD2 (6 bases). The CDR3 length is 15 residues. Trimming took 5 bases from V and 2 from J, leaving 14 bases between them. Germline V gives CDR1 SGHAT, CDR2 FQNNGV. CDR3 bases: TGTGCCAGCAGCCTACTGCGGGGTTCCACAGATACGCAGTATTTT. Protein sequence: CASSLLRGSTDTQYF.

A few counts support this clone. The chain carries TRBV20-1 and TRBJ2-5; no reliable D call. The V gene's germline CDR1 is DFQATT and CDR2 SNEGSKA (reference sequence). This CDR3 is built from 8 residues. Trimming removed 6 bases from V and 14 bases from J, with 10 bases in between. Here the CDR3 reads CSAAGPYF. DNA for the CDR3: TGCAGTGCGGCAGGTCCCTACTTC.

The sample holds a few counts of this clone. The chain uses TRBV14 and TRBJ2-1; the match to TRBD1 covers 10 bases. The CDR3 has 16 residues. J was trimmed by 4 bases and V by 2 bases; bases with no gene match: 5. The V gene's germline CDR1 is SGHDN and CDR2 FVKESK. The CDR3 here is CASSQPGQGLYNEQFF. The CDR3, as DNA: TGTGCCAGCAGCCAACCGGGACAGGGGTTGTACAATGAGCAGTTCTTC. Full variable domain (remainder filled in from reference TRBV14 and TRBJ2-1): EAGVTQFPSHSVIEKGQTVTLRCDPISGHDNLYWYRRVMGKEIKFLLHFVKESKQDESGMPNNRFLAERTGGTYSTLKVQPAELEDSGVYFCASSQPGQGLYNEQFFGPGTRLTVL.

This clone has a handful of counts. The same CDR3 can be traced to other DNA sequences in this sample. V gene TRBV9 combines with J gene TRBJ2-3; D call uncertain. CDR1 is SGDLS, CDR2 YYNGEE, per germline. V dropped 3 bases and J dropped 3 bases, with 5 bases sitting between them. There are 12 residues in the CDR3. CDR3 protein: CASSARTDTQYF. In DNA, the CDR3 is TGTGCCAGCAGCGCCCGGACAGATACGCAGTATTTT.

The J gene is TRBJ2-1, the V gene TRBV9; possible D gene TRBD2, 6 bases. Between the trimmed V and J ends, which lost 2 bases and 3 bases, there was a span of 9 bases. Germline V gene lookup returns CDR1 SGDLS and CDR2 YYNGEE. The CDR3 extends over 14 amino acids. The CDR3 coding sequence is TGTGCCAGCAGCGTGAAGGAGGGCTACAATGAGCAGTTCTTC. It specifies CASSVKEGYNEQFF.

With regard to this clone: The same CDR3 arises from other DNA sequences in this sample as well. The chain joins TRBV29-1 to TRBJ2-3; perhaps TRBD2 as D (5 bases). The V end was cut by 3 bases, the J end by 1 base, with 8 bases between. Germline loops: CDR1 SQVTM, CDR2 ANQGSEA. The CDR3 totals 13 residues. The CDR3 loop is CSVDGLGTDTQYF. The CDR3 nucleotides are TGCAGCGTTGACGGACTGGGCACAGATACGCAGTATTTT.

The V gene is TRBV5-1, the J gene TRBJ2-2, with D unclear. The CDR3 length is 14 residues. Trimming took 0 bases from V and 7 from J, leaving 10 bases between them. Germline V gives CDR1 SGHRS, CDR2 YFSETQ. CDR3 bases: TGCGCCAGCAGCTTGGATGCCGTGGTCGGGGAGCTGTTTTTT. It is translated as CASSLDAVVGELFF.

The V call is TRBV30, the J call TRBJ2-5; 8 bases match TRBD2. Germline loops: CDR1 GTSNPN, CDR2 SVGIG (reference sequence). V was pared by 2 bases and J by 3 bases, with 5 bases of the junction left unmatched. This CDR3 has 14 residues. CDR3 sequence (DNA): TGTGCCTGGAGTCCGGGACTAGGGGAAGAGACCCAGTACTTC. The encoded protein is CAWSPGLGEETQYF.

The chain employs TRBV9 and TRBJ2-7; D gene uncertain. The CDR3 runs 15 residues. Germline values: CDR1 SGDLS, CDR2 YYNGEE. V was shortened by 0 bases and J by 0 bases, with 10 bases between the two germline ends. CDR3 region: CASSVASTSSYEQYF. The DNA of the CDR3 is TGTGCCAGCAGCGTAGCCAGCACGAGCTCCTACGAGCAGTACTTC.

The CDR3 nucleotides read TGTGCCAGCAGCTTAACACAGGGGCTTGAGCAGTTCTTC. It is translated as CASSLTQGLEQFF. The chain recombines TRBV7-2 with TRBJ2-1; 7 bases match TRBD1. Germline V gene sequence: CDR1 SGHTA, CDR2 FQGNSA. Trimming took 2 bases from V and 9 from J; bases not matched to a gene: 4. There are 13 residues in the CDR3.

This clone occurred a few times. This chain links TRBV25-1 with TRBJ2-1, with D perhaps matching TRBD1 (7 bases). In germline, CDR1 is MGHDK, CDR2 SYGVNS. Between the trimmed V and J ends, which lost 7 bases and 6 bases, there was a span of 22 bases. The CDR3 is made up of 16 amino acids. Here the CDR3 DNA reads TGTGCCAGCAACAAAAACAGGGGAGGCACTCGCAATGAGCAGTTCTTC. It yields the protein CASNKNRGGTRNEQFF.

This clone was picked up a small number of times. This chain uses TRBV2 with TRBJ2-3; 9 nucleotides match TRBD1. Germline V gives CDR1 SNHLY, CDR2 FYNNEI. The ends lost 11 bases at V and 3 bases at J; junction bases unmatched: 9. The CDR3 length is 14 residues. DNA of the CDR3: TGTGCCGGACGGACCGGACAGGGGACAGATACGCAGTATTTT. Amino acid sequence: CAGRTGQGTDTQYF.

The chain couples TRBV11-2 to TRBJ2-7; 10 bases fit TRBD2. Germline V gene data show CDR1 as SGHAT and CDR2 as FQNNGV. This CDR3 has 15 residues. The junction had 8 bases not matched to a gene; V was cut back by 5 bases and J by 4 bases. The CDR3 region has the DNA TGTGCCAGCAGCGACCCTAGCGGGAGCTTGTACGAGCAGTACTTC. Its translation: CASSDPSGSLYEQYF.

The rearrangement uses TRBV20-1 and TRBJ2-3; D remains unclear. Germline-derived CDR1 and CDR2 are DFQATT and SNEGSKA (reference sequence). Trimming cost V 5 bases and J 6 bases, with 9 bases left between them. CDR3 length: 11 amino acids. CDR3 sequence (DNA): TGCAGTGCTGGGCCCGGGGATACGCAGTATTTT. Translated: CSAGPGDTQYF.

This clone was detected only a few times. This chain connects TRBV6-5 to TRBJ2-2, with D possibly matching TRBD2 (6 bases). Germline CDR1 reads MNHEY; CDR2 reads SVGAGI. Trimming took off 5 bases at V and 5 bases at J, with 15 bases between the two ends. The CDR3 totals 15 residues. DNA of the CDR3: TGTGCCAGCAGTCCTCCGGGACTTCGAACCGGGGAGCTGTTTTTT. Translated: CASSPPGLRTGELFF.

The rearrangement links TRBV30 to TRBJ2-1; 13 bases match TRBD2. The V gene's germline CDR1 is GTSNPN and CDR2 SVGIG (reference sequence). Losses at the gene ends were 1 base for V and 8 bases for J; bases not matched to a gene: 29. This CDR3 is built from 23 residues. The CDR3 DNA reads as TGTGCCTGGAGTGACAGGGACCCGCATGCTGAGACACTAGCGGGAGGGCCCGTGGATGAGCAGTTCTTC. Protein sequence: CAWSDRDPHAETLAGGPVDEQFF. Combining the CDR3 with reference TRBV30 and TRBJ2-1 gives the whole variable domain SQTIHQWPATLVQPVGSPLSLECTVEGTSNPNLYWYRQAAGRGLQLLFYSVGIGQISSEVPQNLSASRPQDRQFILSSKKLLLSDSGFYLCAWSDRDPHAETLAGGPVDEQFFGPGTRLTVL.

This rearrangement joins TRBV30 to TRBJ1-1; D uncertain. The CDR3 runs 14 residues. V shed 4 bases and J shed 3 bases, with 15 bases lying between them. Germline V gives CDR1 GTSNPN, CDR2 SVGIG (reference sequence). The CDR3 DNA reads TGTGCCTGGAACCCCACCGGAGGCTACACTGAAGCTTTCTTT. Protein product: CAWNPTGGYTEAFF.